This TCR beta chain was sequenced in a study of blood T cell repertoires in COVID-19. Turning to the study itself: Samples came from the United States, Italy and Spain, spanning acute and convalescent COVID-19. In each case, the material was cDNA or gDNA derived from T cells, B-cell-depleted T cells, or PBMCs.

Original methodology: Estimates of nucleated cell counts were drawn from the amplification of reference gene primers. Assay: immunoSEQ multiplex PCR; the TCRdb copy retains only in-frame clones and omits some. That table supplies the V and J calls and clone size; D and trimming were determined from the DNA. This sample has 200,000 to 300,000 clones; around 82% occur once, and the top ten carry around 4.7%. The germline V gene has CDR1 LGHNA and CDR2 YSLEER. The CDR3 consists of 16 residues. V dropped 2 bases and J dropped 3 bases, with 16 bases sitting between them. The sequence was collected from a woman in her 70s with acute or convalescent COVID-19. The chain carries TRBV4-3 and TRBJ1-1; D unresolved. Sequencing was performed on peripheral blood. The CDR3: CASSQFFEEKDTEAFF. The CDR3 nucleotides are TGCGCCAGCAGCCAATTCTTCGAGGAGAAGGACACTGAAGCTTTCTTT.